This T cell receptor (beta chain) was identified in a study of blood T cells in healthy people across ages. Through a sample-barcoded 5' primer and a J-beta primer mix, a second PCR was run for roughly 6 to 11 cycles. Every sample gave at least 2.5 million paired-end reads containing CDR3. TCRdb re-called the 5' RACE reads through MiXCR, storing one row per CDR3 protein. The repertoire holds some 760,000 distinct CDR3 sequences, about 25% seen once, with around 9.2% in the top ten. This clonotype was recorded a few times. Its antigen is still unknown. V lost 3 bases, J lost 5 bases, and 14 bases lay in between. From germline, CDR1 is MNHEY and CDR2 SMNVEV (reference sequence). There are 15 residues in the CDR3. General study points: The donors' CMV status was not determined, possibly confounding changes in expanded clonotypes.

The same data also contributed to another study, on T cells of mothers and their children. That paper adds: Sequencing returned over 8 million TCR beta CDR3 reads per mother and about 3 million per child.

The V call is TRBV27, the J call TRBJ2-1, with a weak D call TRBD2 (6 bases). Sequenced material: blood. This clonotype was sampled from a boy younger than 18 in good health. The CDR3 DNA sequence: TGTGCCAGCAGTTTTCTAGCGACTCCCCACAATGAGCAGTTCTTC. Its protein is CASSFLATPHNEQFF.